This is a list of T cell receptor beta chains from one sample in a study of response to subunit inactivated influenza vaccine. MiXCR, applied by TCRdb to the RT-PCR reads, yields one record per CDR3 protein. The sample consists of about 500,000 distinct CDR3 sequences, more than 15% of them appearing once. This material consisted of CD4+ T cells sorted from PBMCs, taken about 23 months after vaccination. All receptors derive from a man between 50 and 75 years old who received an inactivated influenza vaccine. Each CDR3 is given with its conserved first and last residue. The order of the fields is D gene, V gene, CDR3 protein. A D gene is named only where the DNA matches it firmly.

-	TRBV20-1	CSAPDRNTRDTQYF
-	TRBV3-1	CASSQVTGRSYEQYF
TRBD2	TRBV7-2	CASSFRLAGGGQFF
TRBD1	TRBV14	CASSQVQGAPYGYTF
TRBD2	TRBV4-3	CASRLAGKSGELFF
TRBD1	TRBV20-1	CSARIPTGGACF
TRBD2	TRBV5-1	CASSIIAGLLYEQYF
-	TRBV2	CASRETGQSYVQYF
TRBD1	TRBV5-6	CASSQDREIITDTQYF
-	TRBV28	CASTDLANEKLFF
-	TRBV18	CASSPPNSVGFYDEQFF
TRBD1	TRBV6-2/TRBV6-3	CASSKGQGNEQFF
-	TRBV12-3/TRBV12-4	CASRWAGTRNNEQFF
TRBD1	TRBV4-1	CASSQVGSGQGNEQFF
-	TRBV5-6	CASSLQGPYSPLHF
-	TRBV6-1	CASSKALDSSYGYTF
TRBD2	TRBV12-3/TRBV12-4	CASSPKRGSYNEQFF
-	TRBV20-1	CSARGQGTDTQYF
-	TRBV2	CASRDGGYTYEQYF
-	TRBV19	CASSIVARKNTEAFF
-	TRBV7-6	CASSSRYGEQFF
-	TRBV29-1	CSVPHRAEETQYF
-	TRBV4-2	CASSQDYVKGGATQHF
-	TRBV12-3/TRBV12-4	CASAMRGRWTEAFF
-	TRBV20-1	CSANTGNNSPLHF
-	TRBV7-2	CASSPSYAVVYEQYF
-	TRBV29-1	CSVARGQINTEAFF
-	TRBV28	CASSSPAGRPETQYF
-	TRBV7-9	CASSSLRHTGELFF